What follows are 20 T cell receptor beta chains derived from one specimen sequenced in a study of regulatory T cells in long-lasting Graves disease. As to time point: persistent/refractory GD, antithyroid drugs over 5 years with positive TRAb. RNA isolated from PBMCs was used to make the TCR library. Sequencing libraries for TCR beta were prepared with iRepertoire HTBI primers and Arm-PCR of CDR3 regions. TCRdb reprocessed the multiplex PCR reads via MiXCR and lists one record per CDR3 protein. The sample yields hundreds of thousands of distinct CDR3 sequences, around 21% seen once. The source was peripheral blood mononuclear cells (PBMCs), collected when the disease was refractory, from a patient treated with antithyroid drugs. The receptors stem from a female donor with Graves disease.

The rearrangement uses TRBV28 and TRBJ2-5, with 8 bases matching TRBD2. V lost 2 bases and J lost 5; bases outside the gene matches: 10. In germline, CDR1 is MDHEN, CDR2 SYDVKM. The CDR3 totals 16 residues. The CDR3 sequence: CASSLILRTSRETQYF. The DNA of the CDR3 is TGTGCCAGCAGTTTAATTCTAAGGACTAGCCGCGAGACCCAGTACTTC.

V gene TRBV30 combines with J gene TRBJ1-5; D ambiguous. CDR1 and CDR2 (germline): GTSNPN, SVGIG (reference sequence). The V gene lost 0 bases and the J gene lost 5 bases, with 8 bases spanning the gap. This CDR3 is 13 amino acids long. In nucleotides, the CDR3 is TGTGCCTGGAGTGTGTCAGAATATCAGCCCCAGCATTTT. Protein product: CAWSVSEYQPQHF.

This clonotype has a count of ten or more. The rearrangement joins TRBV12-3 or TRBV12-4 to TRBJ1-2; D is unclear. V was cut by 3 bases and J by 7 bases, with 21 bases left in between. The CDR3 sequence is 16 residues long. DNA for the CDR3: TGTGCCAGCAGTTTTGATGCGGGGTTGGGCCAAATTGGCTACACCTTC. Encoded protein: CASSFDAGLGQIGYTF.

This clonotype was counted only a few times. J is TRBJ1-2 and V is TRBV20-1; D is perhaps TRBD1 (5 bases). V was clipped by 6 bases and J by 2 bases, with 19 bases between them. The CDR3 consists of 15 residues. Germline loops: CDR1 DFQATT, CDR2 SNEGSKA (reference sequence). CDR3 sequence (DNA): TGCAGTGCCGTTAGACAGCCCGGGCAGAACTATGGCTACACCTTC. Translated, it gives CSAVRQPGQNYGYTF.

This chain uses TRBV7-9 with TRBJ2-7; 14 bases map to TRBD2. The CDR3 loop spans 14 amino acids. Trimming took 7 bases from V and 4 from J; bases not matched to a gene: 3. Per the germline V gene, CDR1 is SEHNR and CDR2 is FQNEAQ (reference sequence). The CDR3 coding sequence is TGTGCCAGCACCCGACTAGCGGGAGGGTACGAGCAGTACTTC. It codes for CASTRLAGGYEQYF.

This clonotype was found many times. This chain's CDR3 is CASSFGQYSYEQYF. CDR3 nucleotides: TGTGCCAGCAGTTTTGGACAGTACTCCTACGAGCAGTACTTC. The chain recombines TRBV27 with TRBJ2-7; perhaps TRBD1 as D (6 bases). The V end was cut by 3 bases, the J end by 0 bases, with 9 bases between. Germline V lookup: CDR1 MNHEY, CDR2 SMNVEV (reference sequence). The CDR3 totals 14 residues.

This clonotype came up many times. The V and J genes are TRBV7-3 and TRBJ1-1; D unclear. Trimming pared 5 bases from V and 6 bases from J, leaving 13 bases between. CDR1 is SGHTA, CDR2 FQGTGA, per germline. The CDR3 is 13 residues long. The CDR3 loop reads CASSPHGVPEAFF. DNA of the CDR3: TGTGCCAGCAGCCCCCATGGGGTCCCTGAAGCTTTCTTT.

This clonotype has just a few counts. The chain combines TRBV18 with TRBJ2-5, with D maybe TRBD1 (5 bases). V was shortened by 3 bases and J by 2 bases, with 10 bases between the two germline ends. This CDR3 region has 14 residues. Germline V gene lookup returns CDR1 KGHSH and CDR2 LQKENI. The CDR3 DNA follows: TGTGCCAGCTCACCGGGGCGGACACAAGAGACCCAGTACTTC. Protein product: CASSPGRTQETQYF.

Only a few counts were recorded for this clonotype. The chain uses TRBV27 and TRBJ2-7, with 8 nucleotides matching TRBD2. The junction had 4 bases not matched to a gene; V was cut back by 1 base and J by 2 bases. Germline V gene sequence: CDR1 MNHEY, CDR2 SMNVEV (reference sequence). The CDR3 is made up of 15 amino acids. CDR3 DNA: TGTGCCAGCAGTTTATATCCGGGAGGGCCCTACGAGCAGTACTTC. The encoded protein is CASSLYPGGPYEQYF.

The chain has TRBV30 and TRBJ1-1; D is unclear. Germline assignment: CDR1 GTSNPN and CDR2 SVGIG (reference sequence). Trimming left V 2 bases short and J 3 bases short, with 10 bases between. This CDR3 spans 13 amino acids. CDR3 loop: CAWSSPLYTEAFF. The CDR3 DNA reads as TGTGCCTGGAGTTCCCCCCTGTACACTGAAGCTTTCTTT.

There are many counts of this clonotype. This chain uses TRBV29-1 with TRBJ2-7; 12 bases map to TRBD2. The CDR3 has 15 amino acids. V lost 4 bases, J lost 0 bases, and 4 bases stayed unmatched. Per the germline V gene, CDR1 is SQVTM and CDR2 is ANQGSEA. CDR3 in DNA: TGCAGCGTTGTTCTAGCGGGAGGGGACTCCTACGAGCAGTACTTC. Its protein is CSVVLAGGDSYEQYF.

This clonotype was seen at least ten times. This sequence joins TRBV6-1 and TRBJ2-7; D not certain. CDR1 MNHNS and CDR2 SASEGT come from the germline V gene. The length of the CDR3 is 14 residues. The V end was cut by 6 bases, the J end by 5 bases, with 17 bases between. The chain's CDR3 is CASRLGEQSHEQYF. CDR3 DNA sequence: TGTGCCAGCAGACTTGGCGAACAGTCCCACGAGCAGTACTTC.

The chain couples TRBV11-2 to TRBJ1-6; maybe TRBD1 (5 bases). Germline assignment: CDR1 SGHAT and CDR2 FQNNGV. This CDR3 region has 15 residues. V was clipped by 4 bases and J by 6 bases, with 13 bases between them. The CDR3 bases are TGTGCCAGCAGCTCACCAGGGATGAGTAATTCACCCCTCCACTTT. This sequence encodes CASSSPGMSNSPLHF.

This clonotype appeared many times. The chain recombines TRBV7-2 with TRBJ2-7, with 8 positions matching TRBD2. V was pared by 8 bases and J by 0 bases, with 0 bases of the junction left unmatched. The CDR3 has 12 residues. CDR1 is SGHTA, CDR2 FQGNSA, per germline. The CDR3 bases are TGTGCCAGCGGGACTAGCTCCTACGAGCAGTACTTC. It translates to CASGTSSYEQYF.

This clonotype was seen at least ten times. J is TRBJ2-5 and V is TRBV28; possibly TRBD1 or TRBD2 for D (5 bases each). Trimming left V 6 bases short and J 8 bases short, with 19 bases between. The CDR3 consists of 14 residues. Germline V gene lookup returns CDR1 MDHEN and CDR2 SYDVKM. The CDR3 DNA sequence: TGTGCCAGCAGGGTACCGGGACCTAAGTCTACCCAGTACTTC. This sequence encodes CASRVPGPKSTQYF.

The rearrangement uses TRBV7-9 and TRBJ1-1; D remains ambiguous. This CDR3 spans 17 amino acids. V was clipped by 5 bases and J by 0 bases, with 19 bases between them. Germline assignment: CDR1 SEHNR and CDR2 FQNEAQ (reference sequence). The CDR3 loop reads CASSPAFRLGMNTEAFF. The CDR3 nucleotides are TGTGCCAGCAGCCCCGCGTTTAGGTTAGGCATGAACACTGAAGCTTTCTTT.

The chain has TRBV4-1 and TRBJ1-3; D remains unclear. The CDR3 is 16 amino acids. V shed 1 base and J shed 0 bases, with 10 bases lying between them. Germline CDR1 is MGHRA and CDR2 is YSYEKL. The CDR3 protein is CASSQGDRRSGNTIYF. The CDR3 DNA reads as TGCGCCAGCAGCCAAGGTGACCGACGCTCTGGAAACACCATATATTTT.

This clonotype was found many times. The chain is built from TRBV20-1 and TRBJ1-1; tentative D call: TRBD1 (6 bases). Germline V gives CDR1 DFQATT, CDR2 SNEGSKA (reference sequence). The CDR3 loop spans 14 amino acids. The V and J ends lost 0 bases and 8 bases respectively, with 16 bases between them. CDR3 region: CSARDFNRELEAFF. In nucleotides, the CDR3 is TGCAGTGCTAGAGATTTTAACAGGGAGTTGGAAGCTTTCTTT.

This chain uses TRBV19 with TRBJ1-1, with 8 bases fitting TRBD1. The V gene end was trimmed by 6 bases and the J gene end by 11 bases; junction bases not matched to a gene: 5. This CDR3 region has 11 residues. Germline V gene sequence: CDR1 LNHDA, CDR2 SQIVND (reference sequence). The CDR3 region has the DNA TGTGCCAGTAGGGACAGGGTGGCGGCTTTCTTT. It is translated as CASRDRVAAFF.

This clonotype was counted a few times. V is TRBV6-2 or TRBV6-3 and J is TRBJ2-1; D unclear. CDR3 length equals 16 residues. V was shortened by 0 bases and J by 6 bases, with 15 bases between the two germline ends. Germline V gene lookup returns CDR1 MNHEY and CDR2 SVGEGT. The CDR3 DNA is TGTGCCAGCAGTTACTCAGCTCTAGGGAAACTCAATGAGCAGTTCTTC. It encodes CASSYSALGKLNEQFF.